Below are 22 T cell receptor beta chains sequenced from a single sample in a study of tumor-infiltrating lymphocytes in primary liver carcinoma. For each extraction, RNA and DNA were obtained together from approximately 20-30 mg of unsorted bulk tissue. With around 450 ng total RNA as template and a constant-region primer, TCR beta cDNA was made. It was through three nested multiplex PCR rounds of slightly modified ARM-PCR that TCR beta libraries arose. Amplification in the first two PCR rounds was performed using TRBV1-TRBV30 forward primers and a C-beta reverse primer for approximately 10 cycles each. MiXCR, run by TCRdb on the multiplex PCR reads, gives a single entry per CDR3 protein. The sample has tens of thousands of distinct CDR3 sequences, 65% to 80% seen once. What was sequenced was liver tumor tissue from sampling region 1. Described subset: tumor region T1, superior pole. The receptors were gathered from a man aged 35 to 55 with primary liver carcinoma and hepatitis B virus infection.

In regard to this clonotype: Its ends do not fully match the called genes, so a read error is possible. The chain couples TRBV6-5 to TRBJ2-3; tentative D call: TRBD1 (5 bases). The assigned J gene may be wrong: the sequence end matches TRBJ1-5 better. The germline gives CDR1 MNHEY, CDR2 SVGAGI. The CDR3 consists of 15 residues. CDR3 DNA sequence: TGTGCCAACAGTTACGGGACTAGCGACACAGATACGCAGCATTTT. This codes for CANSYGTSDTDTQHF.

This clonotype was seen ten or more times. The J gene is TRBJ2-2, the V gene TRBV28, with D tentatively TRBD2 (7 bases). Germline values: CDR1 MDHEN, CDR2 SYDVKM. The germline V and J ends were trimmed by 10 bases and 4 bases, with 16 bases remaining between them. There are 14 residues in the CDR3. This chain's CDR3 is CATWRGGFTGELFF. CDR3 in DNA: TGTGCCACCTGGAGGGGGGGGTTCACCGGGGAGCTGTTTTTT.

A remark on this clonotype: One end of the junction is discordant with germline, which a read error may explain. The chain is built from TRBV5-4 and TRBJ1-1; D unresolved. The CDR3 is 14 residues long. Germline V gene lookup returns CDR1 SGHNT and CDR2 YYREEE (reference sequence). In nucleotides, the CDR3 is TGTGCTAGCAGCCTGGACGGGGAGGACACTGAAGCTTTCTTT. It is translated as CASSLDGEDTEAFF.

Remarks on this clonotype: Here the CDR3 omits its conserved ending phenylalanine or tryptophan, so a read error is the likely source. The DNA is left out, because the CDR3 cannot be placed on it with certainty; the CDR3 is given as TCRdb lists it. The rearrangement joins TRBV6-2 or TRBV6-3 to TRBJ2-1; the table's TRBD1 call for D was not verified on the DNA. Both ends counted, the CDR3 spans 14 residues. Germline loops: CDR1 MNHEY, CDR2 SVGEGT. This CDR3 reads CASSLRTGVYEQLV.

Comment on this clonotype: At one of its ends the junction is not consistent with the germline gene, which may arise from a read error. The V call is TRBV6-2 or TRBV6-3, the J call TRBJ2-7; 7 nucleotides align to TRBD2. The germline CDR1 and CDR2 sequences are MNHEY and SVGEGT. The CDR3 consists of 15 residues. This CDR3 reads CVSSLGIAGSYEHYF. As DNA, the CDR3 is TGTGTCAGCAGCCTCGGGATAGCGGGCTCCTACGAGCACTACTTC.

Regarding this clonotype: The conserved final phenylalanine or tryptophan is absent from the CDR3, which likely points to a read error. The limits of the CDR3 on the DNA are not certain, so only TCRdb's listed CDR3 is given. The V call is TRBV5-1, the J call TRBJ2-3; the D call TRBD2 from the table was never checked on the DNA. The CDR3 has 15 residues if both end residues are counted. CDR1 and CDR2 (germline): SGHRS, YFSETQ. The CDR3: CASSSVAGVMDTQYL.

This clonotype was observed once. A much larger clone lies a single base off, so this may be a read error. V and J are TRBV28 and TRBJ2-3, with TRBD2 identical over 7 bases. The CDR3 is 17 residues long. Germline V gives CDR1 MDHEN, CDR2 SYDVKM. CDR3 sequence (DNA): TGTGCCAGCAGTTCGGACACGGGGAGGGAGCGCACAAATACGCAGTATTTT. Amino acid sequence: CASSSDTGRERTNTQYF.

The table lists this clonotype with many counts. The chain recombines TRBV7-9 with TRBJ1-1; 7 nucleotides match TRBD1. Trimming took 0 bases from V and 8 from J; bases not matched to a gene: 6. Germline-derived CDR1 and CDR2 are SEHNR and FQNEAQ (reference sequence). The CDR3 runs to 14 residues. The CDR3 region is CASSLAEGQPEAFF. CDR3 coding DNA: TGTGCCAGCAGCTTAGCGGAGGGACAGCCCGAAGCTTTCTTT. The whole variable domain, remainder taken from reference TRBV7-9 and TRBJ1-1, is DTGVSQNPRHKITKRGQNVTFRCDPISEHNRLYWYRQTLGQGPEFLTYFQNEAQLEKSRLLSDRFSAERPKGSFSTLEIQRTEQGDSAMYLCASSLAEGQPEAFFGQGTRLTVV.

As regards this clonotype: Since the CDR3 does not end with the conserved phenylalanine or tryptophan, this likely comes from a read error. CDR3 nucleotides: TGTGCCAGCAGTCACGGCTATGAGCAGTACATC. This gives the protein CASSHGYEQYI. The chain employs TRBV28 and TRBJ2-7, with D unresolved. Germline V gives CDR1 MDHEN, CDR2 SYDVKM. V shed 5 bases and J shed 7 bases, with 9 bases lying between them. The CDR3 contains 11 residues.

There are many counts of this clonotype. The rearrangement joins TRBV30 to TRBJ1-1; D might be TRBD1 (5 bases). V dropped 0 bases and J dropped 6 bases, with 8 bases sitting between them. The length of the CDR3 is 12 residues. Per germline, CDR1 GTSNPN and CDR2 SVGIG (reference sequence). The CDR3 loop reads CAWSVGAAEAFF. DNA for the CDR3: TGTGCCTGGAGTGTAGGGGCAGCTGAAGCTTTCTTT.

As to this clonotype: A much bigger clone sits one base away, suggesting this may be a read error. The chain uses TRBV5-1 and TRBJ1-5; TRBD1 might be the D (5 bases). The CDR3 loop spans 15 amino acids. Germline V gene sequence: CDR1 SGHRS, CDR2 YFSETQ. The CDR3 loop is CASSLTGEGNQAQHF. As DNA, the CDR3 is TGCGCCAGCAGCTTAACAGGTGAAGGAAATCAGGCCCAGCATTTT.

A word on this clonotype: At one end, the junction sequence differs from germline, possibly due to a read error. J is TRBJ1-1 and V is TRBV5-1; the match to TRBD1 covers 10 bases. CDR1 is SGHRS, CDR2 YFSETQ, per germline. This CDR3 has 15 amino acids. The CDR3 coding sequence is TGCTCCAGCAGCTTGACCGGGACAGGGGAAACTGAAGCTTTCTTT. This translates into CSSSLTGTGETEAFF.

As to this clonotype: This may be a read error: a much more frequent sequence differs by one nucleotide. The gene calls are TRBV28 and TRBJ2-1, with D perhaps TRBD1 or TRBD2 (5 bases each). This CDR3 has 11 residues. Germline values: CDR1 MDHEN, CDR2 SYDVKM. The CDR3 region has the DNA TGTGCCAGCAGCCGGGACGGGGAGCAGTCCTTC. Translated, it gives CASSRDGEQSF. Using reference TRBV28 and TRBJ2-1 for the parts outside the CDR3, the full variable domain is DVKVTQSSRYLVKRTGEKVFLECVQDMDHENMFWYRQDPGLGLRLIYFSYDVKMKEKGDIPEGYSVSREKKERFSLILESASTNQTSMYLCASSRDGEQSFGPGTRLTVL.

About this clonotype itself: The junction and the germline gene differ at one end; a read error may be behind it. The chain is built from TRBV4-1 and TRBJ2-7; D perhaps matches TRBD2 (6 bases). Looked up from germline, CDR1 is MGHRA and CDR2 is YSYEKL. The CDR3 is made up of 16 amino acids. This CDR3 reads CASNQDFSGSSFEQYF. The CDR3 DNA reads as TGCGCCAGCAACCAAGACTTTAGCGGAAGCTCCTTCGAGCAGTACTTC.

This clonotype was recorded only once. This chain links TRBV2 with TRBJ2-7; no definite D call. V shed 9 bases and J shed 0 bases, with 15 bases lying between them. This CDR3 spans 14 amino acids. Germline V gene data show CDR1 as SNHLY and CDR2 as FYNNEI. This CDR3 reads CASEETRNSYEQYF. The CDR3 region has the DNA TGTGCCAGTGAGGAGACAAGGAACTCCTACGAGCAGTACTTC.

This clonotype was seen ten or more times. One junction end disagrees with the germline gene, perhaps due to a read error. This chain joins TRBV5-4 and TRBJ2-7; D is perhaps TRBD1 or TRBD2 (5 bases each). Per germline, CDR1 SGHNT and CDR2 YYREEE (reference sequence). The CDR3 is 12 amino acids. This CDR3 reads CASARGSNEQYF. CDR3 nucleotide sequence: TGTGCCAGCGCTCGGGGCTCCAACGAGCAGTACTTC.

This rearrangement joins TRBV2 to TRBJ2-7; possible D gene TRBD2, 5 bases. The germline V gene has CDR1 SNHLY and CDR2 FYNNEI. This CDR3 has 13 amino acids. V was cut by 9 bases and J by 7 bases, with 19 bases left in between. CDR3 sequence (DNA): TGTGCCAGGAGACTAACGCTCTCTCGGGAGCAGTACTTC. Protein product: CARRLTLSREQYF.

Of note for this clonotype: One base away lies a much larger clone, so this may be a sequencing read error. CDR3 coding DNA: TGCGTCAGCAGCTTGGAGCCGGGAAGCAATCAGCCCCAGCATTTT. It yields the protein CVSSLEPGSNQPQHF. The gene calls are TRBV5-1 and TRBJ1-5; D gene unclear. There are 15 residues in the CDR3. In germline, CDR1 is SGHRS, CDR2 YFSETQ.

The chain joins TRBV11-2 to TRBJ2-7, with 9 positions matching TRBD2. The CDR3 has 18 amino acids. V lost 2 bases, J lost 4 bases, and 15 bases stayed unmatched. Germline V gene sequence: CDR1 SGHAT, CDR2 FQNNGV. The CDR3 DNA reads TGTGCCAGCAGCTTACCCGTTGGACTGGCGGGAGGGGAGTACGAGCAGTACTTC. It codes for CASSLPVGLAGGEYEQYF. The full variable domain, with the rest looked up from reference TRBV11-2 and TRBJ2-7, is EAGVAQSPRYKIIEKRQSVAFWCNPISGHATLYWYQQILGQGPKLLIQFQNNGVVDDSQLPKDRFSAERLKGVDSTLKIQPAKLEDSAVYLCASSLPVGLAGGEYEQYFGPGTRLTVT.

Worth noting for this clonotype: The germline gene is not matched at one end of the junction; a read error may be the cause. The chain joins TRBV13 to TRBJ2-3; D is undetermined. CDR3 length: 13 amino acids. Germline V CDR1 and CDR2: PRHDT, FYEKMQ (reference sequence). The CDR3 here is CASSLESADTLYF. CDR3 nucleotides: TGTGCCAGCAGCTTAGAGAGTGCAGATACGCTGTATTTC.

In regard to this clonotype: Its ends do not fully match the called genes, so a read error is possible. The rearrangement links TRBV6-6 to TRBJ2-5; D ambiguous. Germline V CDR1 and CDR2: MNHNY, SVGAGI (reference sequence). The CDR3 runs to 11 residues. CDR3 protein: CTNSTEETQYF. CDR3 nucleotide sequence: TGTACCAACAGTACCGAAGAGACTCAGTACTTC.

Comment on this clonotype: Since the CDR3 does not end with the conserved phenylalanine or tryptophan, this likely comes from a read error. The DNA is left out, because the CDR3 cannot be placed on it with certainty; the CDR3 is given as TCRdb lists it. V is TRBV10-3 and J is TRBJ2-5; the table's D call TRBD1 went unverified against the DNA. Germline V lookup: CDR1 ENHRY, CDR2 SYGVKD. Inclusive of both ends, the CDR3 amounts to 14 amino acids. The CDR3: CAIKGQGPLETQCL.